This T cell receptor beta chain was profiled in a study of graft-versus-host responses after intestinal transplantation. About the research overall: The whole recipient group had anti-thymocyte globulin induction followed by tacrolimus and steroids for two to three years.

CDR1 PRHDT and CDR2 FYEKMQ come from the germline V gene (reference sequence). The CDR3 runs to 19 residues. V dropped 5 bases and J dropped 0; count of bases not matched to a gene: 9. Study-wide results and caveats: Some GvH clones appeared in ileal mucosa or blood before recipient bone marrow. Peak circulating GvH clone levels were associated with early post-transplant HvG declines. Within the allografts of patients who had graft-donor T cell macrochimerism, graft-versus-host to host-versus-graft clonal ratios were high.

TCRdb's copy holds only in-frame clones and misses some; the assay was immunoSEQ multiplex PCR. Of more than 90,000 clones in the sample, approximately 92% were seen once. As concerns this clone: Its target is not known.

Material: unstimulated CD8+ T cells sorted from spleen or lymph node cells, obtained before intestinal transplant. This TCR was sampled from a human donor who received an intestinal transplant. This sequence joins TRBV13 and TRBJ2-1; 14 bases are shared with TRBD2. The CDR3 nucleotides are TGTGCCAGCAGCGGAGGGACTAGCGGGAGTGCTAGCTCCTACAATGAGCAGTTCTTC. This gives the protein CASSGGTSGSASSYNEQFF. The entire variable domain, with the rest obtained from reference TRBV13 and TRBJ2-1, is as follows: AAGVIQSPRHLIKEKRETATLKCYPIPRHDTVYWYQQGPGQDPQFLISFYEKMQSDKGSIPDRFSAQQFSDYHSELNMSSLELGDSALYFCASSGGTSGSASSYNEQFFGPGTRLTVL.